Shown below are 5 T cell receptor beta chains from a single sample sequenced in a study of T cells in Graves' hyperthyroidism and ophthalmopathy. Amplification of TCR beta CDR3 regions used RNA as the template. Researchers ran a first-round RT-PCR on the TCR CDR3 using the HTBI primer set. MiXCR, run by TCRdb on the multiplex PCR reads, gives a single entry per CDR3 protein. The table includes 300,000 to 500,000 distinct CDR3 sequences, about 15% detected once. Material for sequencing was blood. The receptors were sampled from a woman between 25 and 40 years old with Graves' hyperthyroidism.

This clonotype was detected only once. A much larger clone lies a single base off, so this may be a read error. The gene calls are TRBV5-1 and TRBJ2-7; TRBD1 matches at 7 bases. The DNA end is more similar to TRBJ2-1, so the J call may be wrong. The CDR3 is 15 amino acids. From germline, CDR1 is SGHRS and CDR2 YFSETQ. Written as DNA, the CDR3 is TGCGCCAGCAGCGTAGGACAGGTCGGCTCCTACGAGCAGTTCTTC. Translated: CASSVGQVGSYEQFF.

In its sample, this clonotype was seen a few times. This chain connects TRBV7-9 to TRBJ1-2; possible D gene TRBD1, 5 bases. This CDR3 region has 13 residues. Per the germline V gene, CDR1 is SEHNR and CDR2 is FQNEAQ (reference sequence). V lost 2 bases, J lost 5 bases, and 9 bases lay in between. This CDR3 reads CASSLQGLYGYTF. CDR3 nucleotides: TGTGCCAGCAGCTTACAGGGCCTTTATGGCTACACCTTC.

For this clonotype: A much larger clonotype is one base distant, so this may be a read error. V is TRBV11-1 and J is TRBJ2-3; 8 bases fit TRBD2. The CDR3 consists of 15 residues. Germline V gene data show CDR1 as SGHAT and CDR2 as FQDESV (reference sequence). CDR3 region: CASSASGLVSDTRYF. CDR3 coding DNA: TGTGCCAGCAGCGCATCGGGACTAGTCTCGGATACGCGGTATTTT.

The chain is built from TRBV6-1 and TRBJ1-2; no clear D gene. The V gene's germline CDR1 is MNHNS and CDR2 SASEGT. Trimming left V 7 bases short and J 6 bases short, with 9 bases between. This CDR3 contains 11 residues. DNA for the CDR3: TGTGCCAGCATAAAAAAGGATGGCTACACCTTC. Translation: CASIKKDGYTF.

The CDR3 here is CASSPGLRETQFF. The CDR3 DNA sequence: TGTGCCAGCAGCCCGGGACTCAGGGAGACCCAGTTCTTC. The rearrangement uses TRBV14 and TRBJ2-5, with TRBD2 as a possible D gene (6 bases). The tail of the sequence fits TRBJ2-1 better, so the J call may be wrong. This CDR3 has 13 amino acids. CDR1 and CDR2 (germline): SGHDN, FVKESK.